This T cell receptor beta chain was recorded in a study of T cell changes during pregnancy in multiple sclerosis. Using immunoSEQ multiplex PCR, the repertoire was profiled, and TCRdb retains in-frame clones only, with some absent. This table has roughly 29,000 clones, around 93% appearing once. Trimming removed 6 bases from V and 0 bases from J, with 8 bases in between. The germline CDR1 and CDR2 sequences are MGHDK and SYGVNS. The CDR3 consists of 13 residues. This clonotype was sampled from a female donor with multiple sclerosis, enrolled in a pregnancy study. Source: CD4+ T cells from peripheral blood mononuclear cells, taken after pregnancy. The chain links TRBV25-1 to TRBJ1-1; TRBD1 might be the D (5 bases). For the CDR3, the DNA is TGTGCCAGCAGGACAGCTTTGAACACTGAAGCTTTCTTT. It specifies CASRTALNTEAFF.